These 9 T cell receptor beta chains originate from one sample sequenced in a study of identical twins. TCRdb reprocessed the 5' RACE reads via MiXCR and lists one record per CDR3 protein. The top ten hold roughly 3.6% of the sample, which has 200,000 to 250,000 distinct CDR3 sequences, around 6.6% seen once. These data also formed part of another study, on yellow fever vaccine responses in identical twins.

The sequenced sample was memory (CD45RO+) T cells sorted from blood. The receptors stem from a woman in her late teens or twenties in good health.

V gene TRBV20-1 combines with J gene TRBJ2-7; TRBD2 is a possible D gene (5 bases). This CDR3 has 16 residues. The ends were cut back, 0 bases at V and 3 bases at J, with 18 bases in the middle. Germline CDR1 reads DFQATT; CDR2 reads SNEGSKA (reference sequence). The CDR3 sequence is CSARDQLRADGYEQYF. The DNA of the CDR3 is TGCAGTGCTAGAGATCAGTTGCGGGCGGACGGCTACGAGCAGTACTTC.

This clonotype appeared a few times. CDR3 sequence: CANRQTSGTSGKNEQFF. In DNA form, the CDR3 reads TGTGCCAACCGCCAAACCTCCGGGACTAGCGGGAAAAATGAGCAGTTCTTC. J is TRBJ2-1 and V is TRBV11-2; TRBD2 matches 13 bases. Germline loops: CDR1 SGHAT, CDR2 FQNNGV. V dropped 10 bases and J dropped 7; count of bases not matched to a gene: 16. The CDR3 is 17 amino acids. The full variable domain, completed using reference TRBV11-2 and TRBJ2-1, is EAGVAQSPRYKIIEKRQSVAFWCNPISGHATLYWYQQILGQGPKLLIQFQNNGVVDDSQLPKDRFSAERLKGVDSTLKIQPAKLEDSAVYLCANRQTSGTSGKNEQFFGPGTRLTVL.

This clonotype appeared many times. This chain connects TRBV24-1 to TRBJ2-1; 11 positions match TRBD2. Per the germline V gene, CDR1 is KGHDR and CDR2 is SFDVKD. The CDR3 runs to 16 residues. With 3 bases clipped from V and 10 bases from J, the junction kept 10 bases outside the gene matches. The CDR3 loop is CATSDTIAGGPLEQFF. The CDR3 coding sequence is TGTGCCACCAGTGATACTATAGCGGGAGGGCCGTTAGAGCAGTTCTTC.

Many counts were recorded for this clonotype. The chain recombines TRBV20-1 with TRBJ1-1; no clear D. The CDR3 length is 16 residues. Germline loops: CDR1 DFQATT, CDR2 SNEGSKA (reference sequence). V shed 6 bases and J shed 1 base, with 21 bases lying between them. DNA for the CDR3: TGCAGTGCCCCTACCTTCTTTCCCAATACGAACACTGAAGCTTTCTTT. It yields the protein CSAPTFFPNTNTEAFF.

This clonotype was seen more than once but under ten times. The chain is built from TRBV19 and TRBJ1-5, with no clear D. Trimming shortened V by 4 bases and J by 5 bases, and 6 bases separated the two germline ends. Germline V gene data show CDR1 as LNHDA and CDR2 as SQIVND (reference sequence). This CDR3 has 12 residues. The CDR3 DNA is TGTGCCAGTAGTACCGGATATCAGCCCCAGCATTTT. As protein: CASSTGYQPQHF.

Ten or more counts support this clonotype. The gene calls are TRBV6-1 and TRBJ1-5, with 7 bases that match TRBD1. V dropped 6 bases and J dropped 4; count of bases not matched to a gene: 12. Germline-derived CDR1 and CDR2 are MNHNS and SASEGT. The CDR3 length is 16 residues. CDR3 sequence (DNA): TGTGCCAGCAGCCCTTTATCCGGGACAGCAAATCAGCCCCAGCATTTT. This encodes CASSPLSGTANQPQHF.

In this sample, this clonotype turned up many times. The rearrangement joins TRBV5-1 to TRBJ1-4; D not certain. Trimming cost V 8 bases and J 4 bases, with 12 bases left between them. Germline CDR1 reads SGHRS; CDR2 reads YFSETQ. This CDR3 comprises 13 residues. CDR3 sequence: CARVPDCNEKLFF. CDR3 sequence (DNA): TGCGCCAGAGTCCCCGACTGTAATGAAAAACTGTTTTTT.

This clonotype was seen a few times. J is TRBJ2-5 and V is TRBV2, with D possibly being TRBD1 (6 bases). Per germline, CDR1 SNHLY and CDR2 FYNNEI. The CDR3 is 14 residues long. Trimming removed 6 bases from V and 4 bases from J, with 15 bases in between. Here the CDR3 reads CASSGLRGRETQYF. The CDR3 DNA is TGTGCCAGCAGCGGCCTCAGGGGCAGAGAGACCCAGTACTTC.

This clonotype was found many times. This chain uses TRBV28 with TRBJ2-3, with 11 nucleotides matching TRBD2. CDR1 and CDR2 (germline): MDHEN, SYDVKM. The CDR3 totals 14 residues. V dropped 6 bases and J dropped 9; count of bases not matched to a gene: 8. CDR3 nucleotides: TGTGCCAGCAGAACTAGCGGGAGCGGAAGGACGCAGTATTTT. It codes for CASRTSGSGRTQYF.